These T cell receptor beta chains were read from a single sample in a study of cytomegalovirus exposure and HLA in healthy donors. The repertoire was sequenced with immunoSEQ multiplex PCR; TCRdb's copy has only in-frame clones and lacks some. Of under 300,000 clones listed, roughly 85% are singletons. Sequenced input: PBMCs. Receptors originate from a woman in her late teens or twenties in good health and CMV-seronegative. CDR3s include the opening cysteine and the closing phenylalanine or tryptophan. The order of the fields is V gene, CDR3 length, clone size, J gene, D gene, CDR3 protein, CDR3 DNA. The D gene is left open where the match is weak. Part of the rows lack a size; the others show once, few, many or a class for expanded clones.

TRBV7-9	15	NA	TRBJ1-2	TRBD1	CASSWGDRDMYGYTF	TGTGCCAGCAGCTGGGGGGACAGGGATATGTATGGCTACACCTTC
TRBV6-5	16	NA	TRBJ1-2	NA	CASSYSNRFLTYGYTF	TGTGCCAGCAGTTACTCGAACAGGTTTCTGACCTATGGCTACACCTTC
TRBV6-5	15	NA	TRBJ2-1	TRBD2	CASSSSGDSYNEQFF	TGTGCCAGCAGTTCAAGCGGGGACTCCTACAATGAGCAGTTCTTC
TRBV25-1	15	once	TRBJ1-1	TRBD1	CASLAKQGPNTEAFF	TGTGCCAGCCTAGCCAAACAGGGGCCGAACACTGAAGCTTTCTTT
TRBV5-1	15	once	TRBJ2-7	TRBD2	CASSFIAGGASEQYF	TGCGCCAGCAGCTTCATAGCGGGAGGTGCTTCCGAGCAGTACTTC
TRBV6-1	14	once	TRBJ2-2	NA	CASVRQDFTGELFF	TGTGCCAGCGTTAGACAGGACTTCACCGGGGAGCTGTTTTTT
TRBV9	16	NA	TRBJ1-2	TRBD1	CASSVAGTAPNYGYTF	TGTGCCAGCAGCGTAGCTGGGACAGCTCCTAACTATGGCTACACCTTC
TRBV28	15	NA	TRBJ1-5	NA	CASSSPGGNNQPQHF	TGTGCCAGCAGTTCCCCGGGGGGCAACAATCAGCCCCAGCATTTT
TRBV5-1	17	NA	TRBJ2-5	TRBD2	CASSLGLAYGGEKTQYF	TGCGCCAGCAGCTTGGGACTAGCCTATGGCGGTGAAAAGACCCAGTACTTC
TRBV11-3	15	few	TRBJ2-7	TRBD2	CASSLPWTSSYEQYF	TGTGCCAGCAGCCTACCCTGGACTAGCTCCTACGAGCAGTACTTC
TRBV7-2	15	once	TRBJ1-2	TRBD1	CASSLLGDSPWGYTF	TGTGCCAGCAGCTTATTGGGGGACAGCCCCTGGGGCTACACCTTC
TRBV28	12	NA	TRBJ2-1	NA	CAGGGQTHEQFF	TGTGCCGGGGGTGGACAGACCCATGAGCAGTTCTTC
TRBV7-6	14	NA	TRBJ2-3	NA	CASSPFSINPRVYF	TGTGCCAGCAGCCCATTCTCCATAAACCCTCGAGTTTATTTT
TRBV27	15	NA	TRBJ2-5	TRBD1	CASSSRDRAGETQYF	TGTGCCAGCAGTTCCCGGGACAGGGCTGGGGAGACCCAGTACTTC
TRBV6-5	12	once	TRBJ1-2	TRBD1	CASSWGTGRYTF	TGTGCCAGCAGTTGGGGGACAGGAAGATACACCTTC
TRBV7-9	18	few	TRBJ1-2	NA	CASSLAGLQGVANYGYTF	TGTGCCAGCAGCTTAGCAGGGCTACAGGGAGTAGCTAACTATGGCTACACCTTC
TRBV10-3	13	NA	TRBJ2-4	NA	CAAAPEAKNIQYF	TGTGCCGCGGCCCCTGAAGCCAAAAACATTCAGTACTTC
TRBV4-3	15	NA	TRBJ1-1	TRBD1	CASSRETGVDTEAFF	TGCGCCAGCAGCCGAGAGACAGGGGTTGACACTGAAGCTTTCTTT
TRBV11-3	14	NA	TRBJ2-5	NA	CASSLGPGQETQYF	TGTGCCAGCAGCTTAGGTCCGGGGCAAGAGACCCAGTACTTC
TRBV6-1	15	NA	TRBJ1-4	NA	CASSEDQGFGEKLFF	TGTGCCAGCAGTGAAGACCAGGGTTTCGGTGAAAAACTGTTTTTT
TRBV30	14	NA	TRBJ2-7	TRBD1	CAWRRTGSSYEQYF	TGTGCCTGGAGGAGGACAGGGAGCTCCTACGAGCAGTACTTC
TRBV11-3	15	NA	TRBJ1-1	NA	CASSLARESGLEAFF	TGTGCCAGCAGCTTAGCTCGGGAGTCCGGTCTTGAAGCTTTCTTT
TRBV15	17	NA	TRBJ1-5	TRBD1	CATSRDYDRGPGQPQHF	TGTGCCACCAGCAGAGATTACGACAGGGGGCCCGGTCAGCCCCAGCATTTT
TRBV14	13	NA	TRBJ2-7	NA	CASSPRLAGEQYF	TGTGCCAGCAGCCCCCGGCTGGCGGGCGAGCAGTACTTC
TRBV30	16	once	TRBJ1-4	NA	CAWSVPSSGPNEKLFF	TGTGCCTGGAGTGTCCCCTCTAGCGGCCCTAATGAAAAACTGTTTTTT
TRBV6-6	14	NA	TRBJ2-7	TRBD2	CASSYLAADYEQYF	TGTGCCAGCAGTTACCTAGCGGCGGACTACGAGCAGTACTTC
TRBV6-1	14	NA	TRBJ2-2	TRBD1	CASSETGSGGELFF	TGTGCCAGCAGTGAGACAGGGAGCGGCGGGGAGCTGTTTTTT
TRBV6-5	15	NA	TRBJ1-4	TRBD1	CASSYSNRGNEKLFF	TGTGCCAGCAGTTACTCGAACAGGGGGAATGAAAAACTGTTTTTT
TRBV5-8	13	NA	TRBJ1-6	NA	CASSLQYNSPLHF	TGTGCCAGCAGCCTACAGTATAATTCACCCCTCCACTTT
TRBV6-5	11	NA	TRBJ1-1	NA	CASNLGREAFF	TGTGCCAGCAACCTAGGCCGAGAAGCTTTCTTT
TRBV9	14	NA	TRBJ2-7	NA	CASGGGGSSYEQYF	TGTGCCAGTGGGGGAGGAGGGAGCTCCTACGAGCAGTACTTC
TRBV6-1	19	NA	TRBJ1-3	TRBD1	CASSEPLKGNRGTGNTIYF	TGTGCCAGCAGTGAACCCCTTAAGGGGAACAGGGGTACTGGAAACACCATATATTTT
TRBV7-9	14	NA	TRBJ2-2	NA	CASSRASNTGELFF	TGTGCCAGCAGCCGCGCATCGAACACCGGGGAGCTGTTTTTT
TRBV27	16	NA	TRBJ2-3	TRBD1	CASSPWTGGSTDTQYF	TGTGCCAGCAGTCCCTGGACAGGGGGCTCCACAGATACGCAGTATTTT
TRBV14	13	NA	TRBJ2-7	NA	CASSPSGVYEQYF	TGTGCCAGCAGCCCCAGCGGTGTCTACGAGCAGTACTTC
TRBV5-6	16	NA	TRBJ2-5	TRBD1	CASSFAGTVFGETQYF	TGTGCCAGCAGCTTCGCCGGGACAGTGTTTGGGGAGACCCAGTACTTC
TRBV29-1	15	once	TRBJ2-2	NA	CSVSNRGGNTGELFF	TGCAGCGTTTCTAACAGGGGAGGAAACACCGGGGAGCTGTTTTTT
TRBV27	13	NA	TRBJ2-1	TRBD1	CASRQGTYNEQFF	TGTGCCAGCAGACAGGGGACCTACAATGAGCAGTTCTTC
TRBV9	14	NA	TRBJ2-3	TRBD1	CASTLGGGTDTQYF	TGTGCCAGCACCTTAGGGGGCGGAACAGATACGCAGTATTTT
TRBV2	11	few	TRBJ2-7	TRBD1	CASRGTGLRYF	TGTGCCAGCAGAGGGACAGGGTTGAGGTACTTC
TRBV10-3	13	NA	TRBJ1-2	TRBD1	CAISQQGAVGYTF	TGTGCCATCAGTCAACAGGGGGCGGTTGGCTACACCTTC
TRBV2	14	many	TRBJ1-6	NA	CASRRGSADSPLHF	TGTGCCAGCAGACGGGGGTCTGCGGATTCACCCCTCCACTTT
TRBV6-5	13	NA	TRBJ2-1	NA	CASALGAQAEQFF	TGTGCCAGCGCCCTGGGCGCTCAGGCCGAGCAGTTCTTC
TRBV30	17	once	TRBJ2-3	TRBD2	CAWSGARTSGSTDTQYF	TGTGCCTGGAGTGGGGCCAGGACTAGCGGAAGCACAGATACGCAGTATTTT
TRBV29-1	14	NA	TRBJ2-3	NA	CSVEWRQSTDTQYF	TGCAGCGTTGAGTGGCGGCAAAGCACAGATACGCAGTATTTT
TRBV11-1	14	NA	TRBJ2-5	TRBD1	CASSPGGPRETQYF	TGTGCCAGCAGCCCAGGGGGCCCTAGGGAGACCCAGTACTTC
TRBV5-6	16	NA	TRBJ2-3	TRBD1	CASSLGDRGTTDTQYF	TGTGCCAGCAGCTTAGGGGACAGGGGGACCACAGATACGCAGTATTTT
TRBV9	16	NA	TRBJ2-3	TRBD2	CASSVGLAGATDTQYF	TGTGCCAGCAGCGTCGGACTAGCGGGGGCCACAGATACGCAGTATTTT
TRBV6-1	16	NA	TRBJ2-5	TRBD1	CASSEERGGARETQYF	TGTGCCAGCAGTGAAGAGAGAGGGGGCGCCCGGGAGACCCAGTACTTC
TRBV11-2	10	NA	TRBJ2-7	NA	CASSGGEEYF	TGTGCCAGCAGCGGAGGGGAGGAGTACTTC
TRBV19	15	NA	TRBJ2-3	TRBD2	CASSDSGVSTDTQYF	TGTGCCAGTAGTGATAGCGGGGTAAGCACAGATACGCAGTATTTT
TRBV14	14	NA	TRBJ1-6	TRBD1	CASSPWTGVRPLHF	TGTGCCAGCAGCCCCTGGACAGGGGTACGACCCCTCCACTTT
TRBV27	15	NA	TRBJ1-2	TRBD1	CASSNAGQVNYGYTF	TGTGCCAGCAGTAACGCGGGACAGGTGAACTATGGCTACACCTTC
TRBV6-5	14	once	TRBJ1-5	TRBD1	CASSPGQGRQPQHF	TGTGCCAGCAGCCCCGGACAGGGGCGTCAGCCCCAGCATTTT